This TCR beta chain stems from a study of blood T cell repertoires in COVID-19. Study-wide background: Samples representing acute and convalescent COVID-19 were sourced from the United States, Italy and Spain. Sample material is recorded as cDNA or gDNA derived from T cells, B-cell-depleted T cells, or PBMCs.

Only in-frame clones appear in the TCRdb table, and some are missing; sequencing was by immunoSEQ multiplex PCR. Here the sample spans roughly 71,000 clones, approximately 85% being singletons. This clone showed up just a few times. Trimming left V 3 bases short and J 2 bases short, with 12 bases between. From germline, CDR1 is LNHDA and CDR2 SQIVND (reference sequence). The CDR3 runs to 15 residues. Sequencing used peripheral blood. This chain uses TRBV19 with TRBJ2-3; possibly TRBD1 for D (5 bases). The receptor's source is a man aged 50 or older with acute or convalescent COVID-19. CDR3 region: CASSISDRFTDTQYF. Here the CDR3 DNA reads TGTGCCAGTAGTATCAGCGACAGATTCACAGATACGCAGTATTTT.